A single sample gave rise to the 30 T cell receptor beta chains below, sequenced in a study of T cell changes during pregnancy in multiple sclerosis. Data came from immunoSEQ multiplex PCR; TCRdb stores just in-frame clones and leaves some out. The repertoire has over 40,000 clones, over 75% of them found once; the top ten carry roughly 5%. Sequenced material: peripheral blood, taken in the first trimester of pregnancy. The receptors stem from a female donor in good health, enrolled as a control in a pregnancy study.

This chain uses TRBV6-1 with TRBJ1-5; 11 positions agree with TRBD1. The CDR3 totals 15 residues. Germline V gene sequence: CDR1 MNHNS, CDR2 SASEGT. The V gene end was trimmed by 6 bases and the J gene end by 4 bases; junction bases not matched to a gene: 5. The CDR3 coding sequence is TGTGCCAGCAGATTGGGACAGGGGGAAAATCAGCCCCAGCATTTT. Translated, it gives CASRLGQGENQPQHF.

This chain joins TRBV5-1 and TRBJ2-1; 9 nucleotides align to TRBD2. This CDR3 is 16 amino acids long. V lost 4 bases and J lost 7; bases outside the gene matches: 12. Germline CDR1 is SGHRS and CDR2 is YFSETQ. Here the CDR3 reads CASSGGLATGENEQFF. DNA of the CDR3: TGCGCCAGCAGCGGGGGACTAGCCACCGGAGAAAATGAGCAGTTCTTC.

This clone was counted once. The CDR3 sequence: CACWIRGRGADTQYF. In nucleotides, the CDR3 is TGTGCCTGTTGGATCAGGGGGCGAGGGGCAGATACGCAGTATTTT. The chain has TRBV30 and TRBJ2-3; 8 nucleotides match TRBD1. J gave up 4 bases and V 6 bases, and 12 bases lay outside the gene matches. The CDR3 runs 15 residues. In germline, CDR1 is GTSNPN, CDR2 SVGIG (reference sequence).

V is TRBV4-3 and J is TRBJ2-4, with 10 bases lining up with TRBD2. J was trimmed by 9 bases and V by 1 base; bases with no gene match: 9. The germline gives CDR1 LGHNA, CDR2 YSLEER. This CDR3 is 16 amino acids long. In DNA form, the CDR3 reads TGCGCCAGCAGCCAAGGGAGCGGGGGGGCCGACGTCATTCAGTACTTC. It yields the protein CASSQGSGGADVIQYF.

The chain recombines TRBV7-2 with TRBJ1-5; 9 nucleotides line up with TRBD1. Unmatched junction bases numbered 7, after V lost 3 bases and J lost 7 bases. The CDR3 extends over 15 amino acids. Germline values: CDR1 SGHTA, CDR2 FQGNSA. The CDR3 sequence: CASSFWTGAEQPQHF. The CDR3 DNA sequence: TGTGCCAGCAGCTTCTGGACAGGGGCAGAACAGCCCCAGCATTTT. Full variable domain (rest looked up from reference TRBV7-2 and TRBJ1-5): GAGVSQSPSNKVTEKGKDVELRCDPISGHTALYWYRQSLGQGLEFLIYFQGNSAPDKSGLPSDRFSAERTGGSVSTLTIQRTQQEDSAVYLCASSFWTGAEQPQHFGDGTRLSIL.

This sequence joins TRBV7-8 and TRBJ2-3, with 7 bases that match TRBD2. CDR3 length equals 18 residues. The V gene's germline CDR1 is SGHVS and CDR2 FQNEAQ. J gave up 1 base and V 1 base, and 11 bases lay outside the gene matches. In nucleotides, the CDR3 is TGTGCCAGCAGCTTAGGGATTTTACTAGCGCGTCGCACAGATACGCAGTATTTT. It codes for CASSLGILLARRTDTQYF.

The V and J genes are TRBV28 and TRBJ1-4; D might be TRBD1 (5 bases). V was clipped by 3 bases and J by 0 bases, with 17 bases between them. Germline assignment: CDR1 MDHEN and CDR2 SYDVKM. This CDR3 comprises 18 residues. The DNA of the CDR3 is TGTGCCAGCAGTTTTTATGGACCAGACAGTCCAACTAATGAAAAACTGTTTTTT. Its protein product is CASSFYGPDSPTNEKLFF.

This clone was recorded once. The CDR3 region has the DNA TGTGCCAGCTCAACCGGACAGGGGAGGAATCAGCCCCAGCATTTT. It specifies CASSTGQGRNQPQHF. This rearrangement joins TRBV18 to TRBJ1-5, with 9 nucleotides matching TRBD1. Per the germline V gene, CDR1 is KGHSH and CDR2 is LQKENI. This CDR3 has 15 residues. V shed 5 bases and J 4 bases; nucleotides not matched to a gene: 6.

The chain is built from TRBV7-5 and TRBJ2-7; the DNA was not used to check the table's D call, TRBD2. TRBV7-5 is noted as a pseudogene. CDR3 length equals 15 residues. The CDR3 here is CARDARENRFYEQYF. CDR3 DNA: TGTGCCAGAGACGCCCGGGAAAATCGTTTCTACGAGCAGTACTTC.

The chain recombines TRBV9 with TRBJ1-1, with D unresolved. Germline V CDR1 and CDR2: SGDLS, YYNGEE. There are 14 residues in the CDR3. Trimming cost V 0 bases and J 6 bases, with 12 bases left between them. Here the CDR3 reads CASSVGGPPAEAFF. In DNA form, the CDR3 reads TGTGCCAGCAGCGTAGGAGGGCCCCCGGCTGAAGCTTTCTTT.

The rearrangement joins TRBV11-2 to TRBJ1-2; TRBD1 matches 7 bases. The CDR3 is made up of 15 amino acids. Germline V gives CDR1 SGHAT, CDR2 FQNNGV. V shed 4 bases and J 4 bases; nucleotides not matched to a gene: 9. The CDR3 DNA reads TGTGCCAGCAGCTCGACGACAGGGTCGATCTATGGCTACACCTTC. Its protein is CASSSTTGSIYGYTF.

This clone was seen a single time. The chain has TRBV5-1 and TRBJ1-2; TRBD1 matches at 8 bases. Germline CDR1 SGHRS, CDR2 YFSETQ. This CDR3 region has 15 residues. Trimming removed 3 bases from V and 4 bases from J; junction bases left unmatched: 8. CDR3 DNA sequence: TGCGCCAGCAGCTCGGGGGGTGACAGGGGCTATGGCTACACCTTC. It yields the protein CASSSGGDRGYGYTF.

This chain uses TRBV7-2 with TRBJ1-2, with D possibly TRBD1 on 6 matching bases. The CDR3 is made up of 16 amino acids. Trimming pared 2 bases from V and 2 bases from J, leaving 15 bases between. Germline V lookup: CDR1 SGHTA, CDR2 FQGNSA. CDR3 bases: TGTGCCAGCAGCTTACGGGCAGGGGCCTTGAACTATGGCTACACCTTC. Encoded protein: CASSLRAGALNYGYTF.

The chain has TRBV28 and TRBJ2-7, with 8 bases that match TRBD2. CDR3 length equals 15 residues. The V gene end was trimmed by 1 base and the J gene end by 6 bases; junction bases not matched to a gene: 8. CDR1 is MDHEN and CDR2 is SYDVKM in the germline V gene. CDR3 DNA sequence: TGTGCCAGCAGTTTATTAGTCGGGAGGGAGGGCGAGCAGTACTTC. Its translation is CASSLLVGREGEQYF.

The CDR3 is CARRVVELFF. The CDR3 coding sequence is TGTGCCAGGAGAGTAGTGGAGCTGTTTTTT. This chain uses TRBV27 with TRBJ2-2, with D unclear. Trimming removed 9 bases from V and 10 bases from J, with 9 bases in between. Germline V gives CDR1 MNHEY, CDR2 SMNVEV (reference sequence). This CDR3 comprises 10 residues.

The gene calls are TRBV5-8 and TRBJ2-7, with unresolved D. The CDR3 runs 15 residues. V was shortened by 0 bases and J by 2 bases, with 12 bases between the two germline ends. The germline V gene has CDR1 SGHTS and CDR2 YDEGEE. CDR3 DNA sequence: TGTGCCAGCAGCTTGGGATTCAGGCTGACCTACGAGCAGTACTTC. Encoded protein: CASSLGFRLTYEQYF.

The genes are TRBV4-2 and TRBJ1-1; 7 nucleotides line up with TRBD1. The CDR3 extends over 18 amino acids. Looked up from germline, CDR1 is LGHNA and CDR2 is YNFKEQ. Losses at the gene ends were 0 bases for V and 1 base for J; bases not matched to a gene: 11. The CDR3 sequence: CASSQDGEAGTANTEAFF. The CDR3 DNA reads TGTGCCAGCAGCCAAGACGGGGAGGCCGGGACAGCGAACACTGAAGCTTTCTTT.

The rearrangement links TRBV19 to TRBJ2-2; unclear D gene. V was cut by 5 bases and J by 1 base, with 5 bases left in between. The CDR3 is 13 residues long. CDR1 and CDR2 from the germline V gene are LNHDA and SQIVND (reference sequence). The CDR3 nucleotides read TGTGCCAGTAGTCGACAGAACACCGGGGAGCTGTTTTTT. It is translated as CASSRQNTGELFF.

The chain is built from TRBV11-2 and TRBJ2-5; TRBD2 agrees at 7 bases. The CDR3 runs 14 residues. Germline-derived CDR1 and CDR2 are SGHAT and FQNNGV. V shed 0 bases, J shed 5 bases, and the junction held 3 bases outside the gene matches. This CDR3 is CASSLDRLAETQYF. The CDR3 region has the DNA TGTGCCAGCAGCTTAGATCGACTAGCCGAGACCCAGTACTTC.

The chain is built from TRBV7-3 and TRBJ1-5, with 8 bases fitting TRBD1. Germline CDR1 SGHTA, CDR2 FQGTGA. J lost 4 bases, V lost 6 bases, and 5 bases had no gene match. The CDR3 totals 14 residues. The CDR3 nucleotides read TGTGCCAGCAGTCGGGACAGGTTTAATCAGCCCCAGCATTTT. Amino acids: CASSRDRFNQPQHF. The variable domain in full, with the rest retrieved from reference TRBV7-3 and TRBJ1-5, is GAGVSQTPSNKVTEKGKYVELRCDPISGHTALYWYRQSLGQGPEFLIYFQGTGAADDSGLPNDRFFAVRPEGSVSTLKIQRTERGDSAVYLCASSRDRFNQPQHFGDGTRLSIL.

The J gene is TRBJ2-5, the V gene TRBV5-4; 8 bases are a match to TRBD2. The CDR3 extends over 15 amino acids. After removal of 4 bases from V and 3 bases from J, the junction contained 8 bases not matched to a gene. In germline, CDR1 is SGHNT, CDR2 YYREEE (reference sequence). This CDR3 is CASSPLQAGEETQYF. DNA for the CDR3: TGTGCCAGCAGCCCTTTACAAGCGGGAGAAGAGACCCAGTACTTC.

This clone was seen a single time. V usage is TRBV9 and J usage is TRBJ2-7, with a tentative D call TRBD1 (5 bases). Germline CDR1 is SGDLS and CDR2 is YYNGEE. V was cut by 4 bases and J by 3 bases, with 14 bases left in between. CDR3 size: 14 residues. The CDR3 DNA is TGTGCCAGCAGCTCCAACCAGGGTTTCTACGAGCAGTACTTC. Translating it yields CASSSNQGFYEQYF.

The chain is built from TRBV2 and TRBJ1-1, with D possibly matching TRBD1 (5 bases). Trimming pared 6 bases from V and 0 bases from J, leaving 14 bases between. The germline V gene has CDR1 SNHLY and CDR2 FYNNEI. The CDR3 length is 15 residues. Here the CDR3 DNA reads TGTGCCAGCAGGAAAGAAGGGGTCATGAACACTGAAGCTTTCTTT. The encoded protein is CASRKEGVMNTEAFF.

This clone turned up a few times. Here the CDR3 DNA reads TGTGCCATCAGTGACTCCGACAGGGGGCCGCACTATGGCTACACCTTC. Translating gives CAISDSDRGPHYGYTF. V gene TRBV10-3 combines with J gene TRBJ1-2; TRBD1 agrees at 10 bases. CDR1 is ENHRY, CDR2 SYGVKD, per germline. The CDR3 length is 16 residues. Trimming at V came to 3 bases and at J to 3 bases, leaving 7 bases not matched to a gene.

This chain links TRBV5-1 with TRBJ1-1, with no clear D. In germline, CDR1 is SGHRS, CDR2 YFSETQ. This CDR3 has 13 residues. Between the trimmed V and J ends, which lost 2 bases and 1 base, there was a span of 6 bases. CDR3 loop: CASSLTANTEAFF. The CDR3, as DNA: TGCGCCAGCAGCTTAACAGCGAACACTGAAGCTTTCTTT.

The rearrangement links TRBV4-3 to TRBJ1-2; 10 bases are shared with TRBD1. In germline, CDR1 is LGHNA, CDR2 YSLEER. The J segment lost 2 bases and the V segment lost 4 bases, leaving 1 base of the junction unmatched. The CDR3 sequence is 14 residues long. For the CDR3, the DNA is TGCGCCAGCAGCCCGGGACAGGGGAACTATGGCTACACCTTC. It specifies CASSPGQGNYGYTF.

J is TRBJ2-7 and V is TRBV21-1; the table names TRBD1, a call not compared with the DNA. TRBV21-1 counts as a pseudogene. This CDR3 region has 16 residues. CDR3 nucleotides: TGTGCCAGCAGCAAATCTCCGACAGGGTTCTCGAGGGAGCAGTACTTC. The encoded protein is CASSKSPTGFSREQYF.

The V gene is TRBV6-6, the J gene TRBJ2-2; D perhaps matches TRBD2 (5 bases). Germline CDR1 reads MNHNY; CDR2 reads SVGAGI (reference sequence). Trimming took 5 bases from V and 5 from J, leaving 9 bases between them. The CDR3 has 13 residues. DNA of the CDR3: TGTGCCAGCAGTCCCCGGGGTACCGGGGAGCTGTTTTTT. Its protein product is CASSPRGTGELFF.

The chain carries TRBV19 and TRBJ2-3; D perhaps matches TRBD1 (6 bases). The CDR3 is 15 residues long. V gave up 3 bases and J gave up 2 bases, with 12 bases separating them. Germline-derived CDR1 and CDR2 are LNHDA and SQIVND (reference sequence). CDR3 nucleotide sequence: TGTGCCAGTAGTATCGTGGACAGAGACACAGATACGCAGTATTTT. Amino acids: CASSIVDRDTDTQYF. The full variable domain, with the rest looked up from reference TRBV19 and TRBJ2-3, is DGGITQSPKYLFRKEGQNVTLSCEQNLNHDAMYWYRQDPGQGLRLIYYSQIVNDFQKGDIAEGYSVSREKKESFPLTVTSAQKNPTAFYLCASSIVDRDTDTQYFGPGTRLTVL.

The rearrangement links TRBV6-1 to TRBJ2-7, with D possibly TRBD2 on 5 matching bases. The CDR3 extends over 16 amino acids. Germline V CDR1 and CDR2: MNHNS, SASEGT. V was shortened by 0 bases and J by 3 bases, with 15 bases between the two germline ends. The CDR3 nucleotides read TGTGCCAGCAGTGAAGCAAGTCCCGGGGTTAGCTACGAGCAGTACTTC. Protein: CASSEASPGVSYEQYF.